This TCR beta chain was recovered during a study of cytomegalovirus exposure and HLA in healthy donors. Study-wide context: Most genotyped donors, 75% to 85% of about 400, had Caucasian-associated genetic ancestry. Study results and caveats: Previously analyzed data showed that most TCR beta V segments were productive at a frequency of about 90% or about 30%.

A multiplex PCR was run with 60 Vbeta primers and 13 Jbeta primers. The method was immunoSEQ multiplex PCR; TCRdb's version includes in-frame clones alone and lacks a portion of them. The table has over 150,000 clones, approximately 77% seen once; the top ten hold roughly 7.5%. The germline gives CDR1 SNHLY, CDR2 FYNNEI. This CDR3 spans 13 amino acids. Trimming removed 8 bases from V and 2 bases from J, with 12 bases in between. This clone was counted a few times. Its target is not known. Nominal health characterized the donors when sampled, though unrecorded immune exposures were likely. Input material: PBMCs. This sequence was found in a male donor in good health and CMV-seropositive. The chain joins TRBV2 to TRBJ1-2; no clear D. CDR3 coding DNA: TGTGCCAGCCCCTCGCGGGAAAACTATGGCTACACCTTC. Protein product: CASPSRENYGYTF.